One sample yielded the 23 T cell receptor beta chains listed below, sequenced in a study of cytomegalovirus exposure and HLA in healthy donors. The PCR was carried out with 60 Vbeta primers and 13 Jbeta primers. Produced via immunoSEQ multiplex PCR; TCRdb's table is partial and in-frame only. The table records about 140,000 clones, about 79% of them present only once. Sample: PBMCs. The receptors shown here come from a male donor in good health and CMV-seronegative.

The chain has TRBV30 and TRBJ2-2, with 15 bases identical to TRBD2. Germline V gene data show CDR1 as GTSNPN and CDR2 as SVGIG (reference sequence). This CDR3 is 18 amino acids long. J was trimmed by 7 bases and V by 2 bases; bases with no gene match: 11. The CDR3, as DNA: TGTGCCTGGAGTCCAACCTGGACTAGCGGGAGGGCCGGCGGGGAGCTGTTTTTT. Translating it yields CAWSPTWTSGRAGGELFF.

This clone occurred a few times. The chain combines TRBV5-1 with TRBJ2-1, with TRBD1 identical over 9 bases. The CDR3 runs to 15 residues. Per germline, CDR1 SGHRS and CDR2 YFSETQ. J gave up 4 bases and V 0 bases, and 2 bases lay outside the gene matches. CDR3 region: CASSLGGQGYNEQFF. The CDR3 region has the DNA TGCGCCAGCAGCTTGGGGGGACAGGGATACAATGAGCAGTTCTTC.

The CDR3 DNA reads as TGCGCCAGCAGCCATCCGGAGGGGCTAGCATTAAATACGCAGTATTTT. This translates into CASSHPEGLALNTQYF. The chain employs TRBV4-1 and TRBJ2-3, with D tentatively TRBD2 (6 bases). CDR3 length: 16 amino acids. From germline, CDR1 is MGHRA and CDR2 YSYEKL. Trimming shortened V by 3 bases and J by 7 bases, and 20 bases separated the two germline ends.

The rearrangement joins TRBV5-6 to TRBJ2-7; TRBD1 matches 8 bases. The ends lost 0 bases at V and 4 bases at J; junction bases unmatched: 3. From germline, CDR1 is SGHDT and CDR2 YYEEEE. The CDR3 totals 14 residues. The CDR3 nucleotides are TGTGCCAGCAGCTTGGGCAGGGGGCTGTACGAGCAGTACTTC. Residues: CASSLGRGLYEQYF. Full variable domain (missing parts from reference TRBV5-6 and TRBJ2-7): DAGVTQSPTHLIKTRGQQVTLRCSPKSGHDTVSWYQQALGQGPQFIFQYYEEEERQRGNFPDRFSGHQFPNYSSELNVNALLLGDSALYLCASSLGRGLYEQYFGPGTRLTVT.

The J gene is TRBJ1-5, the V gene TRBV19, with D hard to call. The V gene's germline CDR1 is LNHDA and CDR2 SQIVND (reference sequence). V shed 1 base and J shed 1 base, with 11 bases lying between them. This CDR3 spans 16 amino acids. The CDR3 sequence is CASSIGGRASNQPQHF. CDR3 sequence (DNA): TGTGCCAGTAGTATAGGAGGGAGGGCCAGCAATCAGCCCCAGCATTTT.

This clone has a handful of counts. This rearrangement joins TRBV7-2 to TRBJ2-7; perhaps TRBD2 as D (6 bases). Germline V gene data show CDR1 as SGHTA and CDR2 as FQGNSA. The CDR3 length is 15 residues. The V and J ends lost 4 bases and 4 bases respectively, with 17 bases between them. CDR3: CASSSPDSGDYEQYF. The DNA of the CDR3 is TGTGCCAGCAGCTCTCCCGACTCGGGGGATTACGAGCAGTACTTC.

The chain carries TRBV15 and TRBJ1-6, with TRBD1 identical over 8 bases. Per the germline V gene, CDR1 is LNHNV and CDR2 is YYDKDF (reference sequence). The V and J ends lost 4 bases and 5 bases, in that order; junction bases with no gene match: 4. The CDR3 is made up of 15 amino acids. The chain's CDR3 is CATSNDRGNNSPLHF. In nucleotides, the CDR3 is TGTGCCACCAGCAACGACAGGGGTAATAATTCACCCCTCCACTTT.

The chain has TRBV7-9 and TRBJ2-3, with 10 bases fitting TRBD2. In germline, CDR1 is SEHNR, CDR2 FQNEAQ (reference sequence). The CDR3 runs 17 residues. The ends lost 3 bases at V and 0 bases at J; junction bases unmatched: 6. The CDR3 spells CASSFLAGGRSTDTQYF. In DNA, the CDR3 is TGTGCCAGCAGCTTTTTAGCGGGGGGACGTAGCACAGATACGCAGTATTTT.

The DNA of the CDR3 is TGCAGCGTTGACGGACAAACAGATACGCAGTATTTT. Translated, it gives CSVDGQTDTQYF. The V and J genes are TRBV29-1 and TRBJ2-3; TRBD1 is a possible D gene (5 bases). The CDR3 runs to 12 residues. V was trimmed by 3 bases and J by 3 bases, leaving 7 bases between them. CDR1 is SQVTM and CDR2 is ANQGSEA in the germline V gene.

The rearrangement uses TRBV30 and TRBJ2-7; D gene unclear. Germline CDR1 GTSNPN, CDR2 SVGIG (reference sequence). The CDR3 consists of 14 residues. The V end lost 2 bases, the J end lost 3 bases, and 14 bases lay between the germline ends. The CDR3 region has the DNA TGTGCCTGGAGTAGCCATGACAATTACTACGAGCAGTACTTC. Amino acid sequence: CAWSSHDNYYEQYF.

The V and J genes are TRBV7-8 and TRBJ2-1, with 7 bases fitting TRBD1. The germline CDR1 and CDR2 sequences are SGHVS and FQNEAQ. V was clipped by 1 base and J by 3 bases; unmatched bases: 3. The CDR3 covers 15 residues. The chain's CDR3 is CASSLVGGSYNEQFF. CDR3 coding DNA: TGTGCCAGCAGCTTAGTAGGGGGCAGCTACAATGAGCAGTTCTTC.

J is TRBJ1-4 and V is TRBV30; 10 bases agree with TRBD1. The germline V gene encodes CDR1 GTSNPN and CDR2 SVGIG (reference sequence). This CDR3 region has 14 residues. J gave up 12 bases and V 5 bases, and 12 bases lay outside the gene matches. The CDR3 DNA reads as TGTGCCTGGGACGCCACGGACAGGGGGAGGGAACTGTTTTTT. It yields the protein CAWDATDRGRELFF.

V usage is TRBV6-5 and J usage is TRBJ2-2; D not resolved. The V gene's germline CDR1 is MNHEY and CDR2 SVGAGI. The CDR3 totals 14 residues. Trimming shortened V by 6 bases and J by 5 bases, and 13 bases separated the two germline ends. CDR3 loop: CASRAGVGTGELFF. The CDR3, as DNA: TGTGCCAGCAGGGCCGGTGTCGGGACCGGGGAGCTGTTTTTT.

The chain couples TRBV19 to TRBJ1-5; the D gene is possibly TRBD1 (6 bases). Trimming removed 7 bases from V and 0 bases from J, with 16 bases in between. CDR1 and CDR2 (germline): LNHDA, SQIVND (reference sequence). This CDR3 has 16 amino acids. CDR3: CASTSTDRFSNQPQHF. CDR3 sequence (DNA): TGTGCCAGTACCTCAACGGACAGATTTAGCAATCAGCCCCAGCATTTT.

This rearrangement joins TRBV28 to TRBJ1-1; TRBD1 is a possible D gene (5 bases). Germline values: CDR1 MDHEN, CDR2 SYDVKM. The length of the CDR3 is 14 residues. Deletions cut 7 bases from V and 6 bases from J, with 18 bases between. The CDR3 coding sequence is TGTGCCAGCACCGCAGGGTCCCCGAGTCCTGAAGCTTTCTTT. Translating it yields CASTAGSPSPEAFF.

CDR3 nucleotides: TGTGCCAGCAGTATCAGGGGGCGATTGGACGAGCAGTACTTC. Its protein is CASSIRGRLDEQYF. This chain connects TRBV6-5 to TRBJ2-7; 8 bases agree with TRBD1. Germline values: CDR1 MNHEY, CDR2 SVGAGI. The CDR3 covers 14 residues. Trimming removed 5 bases from V and 5 bases from J; junction bases left unmatched: 8.

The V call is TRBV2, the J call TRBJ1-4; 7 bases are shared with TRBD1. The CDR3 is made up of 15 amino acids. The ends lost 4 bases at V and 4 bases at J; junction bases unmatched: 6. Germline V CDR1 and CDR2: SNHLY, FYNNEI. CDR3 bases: TGTGCCAGCAGTGTGTCCGGGACAGTTAATGAAAAACTGTTTTTT. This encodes CASSVSGTVNEKLFF.

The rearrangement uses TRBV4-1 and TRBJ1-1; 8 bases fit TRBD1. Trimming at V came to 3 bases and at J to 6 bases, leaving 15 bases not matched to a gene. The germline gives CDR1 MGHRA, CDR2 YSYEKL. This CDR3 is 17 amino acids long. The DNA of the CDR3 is TGCGCCAGCAGCCAGCGGGACAGGCTCGTGTCGGGCCCTGAAGCTTTCTTT. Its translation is CASSQRDRLVSGPEAFF.

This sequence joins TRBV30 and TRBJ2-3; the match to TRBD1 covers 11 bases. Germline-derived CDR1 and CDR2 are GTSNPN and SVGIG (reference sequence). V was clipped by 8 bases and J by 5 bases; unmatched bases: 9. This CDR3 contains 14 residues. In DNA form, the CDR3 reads TGTGCCCGGGGGGTAGGGACAGGGGGAGATACGCAGTATTTT. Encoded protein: CARGVGTGGDTQYF.

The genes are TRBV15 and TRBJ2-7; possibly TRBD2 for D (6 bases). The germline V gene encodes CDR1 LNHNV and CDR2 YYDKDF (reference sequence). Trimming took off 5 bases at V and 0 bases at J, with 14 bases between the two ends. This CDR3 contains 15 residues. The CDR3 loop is CATSGSRDSSYEQYF. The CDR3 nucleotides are TGTGCCACCAGCGGTTCGCGGGACTCCTCCTACGAGCAGTACTTC.

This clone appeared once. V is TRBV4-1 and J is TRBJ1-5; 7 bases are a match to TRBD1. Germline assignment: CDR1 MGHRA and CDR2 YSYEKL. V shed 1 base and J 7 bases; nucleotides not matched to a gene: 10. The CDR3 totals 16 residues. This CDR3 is CASSQVEQGGGQPQHF. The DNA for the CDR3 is TGCGCCAGCAGCCAAGTGGAGCAGGGGGGAGGCCAGCCCCAGCATTTT.

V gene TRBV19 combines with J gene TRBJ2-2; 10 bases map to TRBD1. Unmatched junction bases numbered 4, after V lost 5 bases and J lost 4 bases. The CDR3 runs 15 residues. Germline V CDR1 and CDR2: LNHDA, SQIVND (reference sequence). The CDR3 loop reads CASSPGQGFTGELFF. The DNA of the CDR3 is TGTGCCAGTAGTCCGGGACAGGGGTTCACCGGGGAGCTGTTTTTT.

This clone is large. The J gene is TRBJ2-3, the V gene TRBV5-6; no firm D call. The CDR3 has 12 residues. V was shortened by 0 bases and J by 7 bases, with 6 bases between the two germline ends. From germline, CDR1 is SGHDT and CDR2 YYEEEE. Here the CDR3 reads CASSLDRNTQYF. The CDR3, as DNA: TGTGCCAGCAGCTTGGACAGAAATACGCAGTATTTT.